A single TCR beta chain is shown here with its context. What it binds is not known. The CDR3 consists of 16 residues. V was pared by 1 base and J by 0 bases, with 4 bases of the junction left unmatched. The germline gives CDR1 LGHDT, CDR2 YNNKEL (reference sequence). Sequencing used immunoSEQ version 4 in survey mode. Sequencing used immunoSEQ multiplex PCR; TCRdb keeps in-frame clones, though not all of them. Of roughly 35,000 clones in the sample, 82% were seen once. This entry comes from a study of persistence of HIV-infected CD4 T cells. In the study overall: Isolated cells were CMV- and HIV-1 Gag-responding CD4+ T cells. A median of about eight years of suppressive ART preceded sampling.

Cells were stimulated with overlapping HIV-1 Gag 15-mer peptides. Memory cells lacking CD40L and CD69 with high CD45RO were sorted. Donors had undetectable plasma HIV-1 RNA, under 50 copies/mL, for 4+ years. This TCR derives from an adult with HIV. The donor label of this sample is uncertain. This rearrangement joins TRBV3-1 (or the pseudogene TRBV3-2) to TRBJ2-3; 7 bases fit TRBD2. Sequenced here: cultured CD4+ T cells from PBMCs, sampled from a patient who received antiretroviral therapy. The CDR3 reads CASSQAGGTSTDTQYF. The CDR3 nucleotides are TGTGCCAGCAGCCAAGCCGGGGGGACTAGCACAGATACGCAGTATTTT.